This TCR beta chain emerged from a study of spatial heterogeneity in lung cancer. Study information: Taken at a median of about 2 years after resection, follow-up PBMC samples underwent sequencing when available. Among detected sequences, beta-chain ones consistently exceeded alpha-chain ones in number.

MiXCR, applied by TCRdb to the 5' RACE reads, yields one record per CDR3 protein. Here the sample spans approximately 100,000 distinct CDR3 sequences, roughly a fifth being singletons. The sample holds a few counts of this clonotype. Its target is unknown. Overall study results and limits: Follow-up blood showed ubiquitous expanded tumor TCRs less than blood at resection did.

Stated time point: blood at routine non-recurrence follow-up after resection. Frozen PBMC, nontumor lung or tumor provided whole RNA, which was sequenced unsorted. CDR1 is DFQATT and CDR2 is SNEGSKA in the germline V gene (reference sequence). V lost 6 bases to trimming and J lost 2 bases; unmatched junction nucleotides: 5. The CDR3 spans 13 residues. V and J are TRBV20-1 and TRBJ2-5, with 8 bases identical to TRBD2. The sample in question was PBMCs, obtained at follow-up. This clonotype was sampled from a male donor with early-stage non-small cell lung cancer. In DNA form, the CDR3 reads TGCAGTGCCGTAGCGGGGAGACAAGAGACCCAGTACTTC. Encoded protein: CSAVAGRQETQYF.